The source of this T cell receptor (beta chain) is a study of T cell responses to AZD1222 COVID-19 vaccine (dated by TCRdb to 2020 to 2022). Looking at the study overall: AZD1222 recipients whose second dose came at about 4 weeks and those whose second dose came at about 12 weeks were combined into one group, since spike-specific TCR depth and breadth did not differ between the two schedules. TCR sequencing was performed for roughly 240 trial participants, of whom around 210 were given two doses of AZD1222 and around 26 were given two doses of MenACWY control vaccine. Enrollment into the trials was organized by age into subgroups of 18-55, 56-69 and 70-plus years, and those subgroups contained roughly 150, 30 and 60 TCR-sequenced participants, respectively.

Reading the label with the study, this specimen's time point is: baseline before first vaccination. The vaccinee samples were drawn from two UK trials, COV001 and COV002, one of which was a single-blind randomized controlled phase 2/3 trial testing AZD1222 (ChAdOx1 nCoV-19) in healthy adults. For TCRbeta chain sequencing, PBMC samples were collected from trial participants at day 0 and at day 28 after the second dose. The CDR3 regions of human TCRbeta chains were subjected to immunosequencing. The source study handled its data this way. TCRs in the repertoires were matched against a reference library of SARS-CoV-2-specific TCRs that had been generated with the MIRA antigen-specificity platform. Breadth was defined as the fraction of unique TCRs that were SARS-CoV-2-associated, and depth was defined as the fraction of total T cells that were SARS-CoV-2-associated. Using the MIRA data, each spike-specific TCR was assigned both to the spike region to which the TCR was reactive and to a CD4 or CD8 class. Log10-transformed breadth and depth values were compared by one-way ANOVA with Sidak's multiple comparisons tests. This immuneACCESS table, as held by TCRdb, lists in-frame sequences with V and J called but not all clones. Of the missing ones, under half trace to an unresolved V gene in checked studies; the others have no known cause. D and trimming were read from the DNA, whereas the V and J calls and clone size are those reported in that table. For this sample there are more than 120,000 clones; 85% to 95% appear just once. The ten largest clones take up approximately 5.4% of the sample.

Concerning this clone: The target of this receptor is not known. Per-nucleotide qualities are absent, and no much larger clonotype sits a single base away.

Results and caveats for the whole study, not just this receptor: Because no samples from the day 14 peak response were available, repertoires could be characterized only after the peak T cell response. After two AZD1222 doses, both the breadth and the depth of spike-specific TCRs were significantly higher than at day 0 and than in MenACWY recipients. Participants were mostly white British and included more females than males, and it was suggested by the authors that clonal diversity may have been underestimated. Conclusions about previously exposed vaccinees are limited because only six or seven AZD1222 recipients were SARS-CoV-2 seropositive at baseline. Epitopes outside the regions mutated in the B.1.351 and B.1.1.7 variants were reportedly recognized by nearly half of the unique spike-specific TCRs. The 56-69-year group was small, and its depth increase did not reach significance, likely because of low power. The vaccine-associated CD4 TCRs covered the entire spike protein, and the dominant responses fell in regions 160-218 and 743-854.

For CDR1 and CDR2, the germline V gene (reference sequence) lists SGHKS and YYEKEE. Inclusive of the bounding cysteine and phenylalanine, the CDR3 is 15 residues long. Left in the record is the CDR3 DNA by itself, 45 bases read in frame from the first base. For this chain, trimming is 4 bases at the V end and 5 bases at the J end, and the number of junction bases without a gene match is 8. Rearrangement joined TRBV5-5 to TRBJ2-1; 8 bases in between match TRBD1. This clonotype was obtained from an adult in good health. The sample was peripheral blood, taken on day 0 of AZD1222 vaccination. The CDR3 amino acid sequence is: CASSRQGSPNNEQFF. In nucleotides, the sequence is TGTGCCAGCAGCCGACAGGGGAGTCCTAACAATGAGCAGTTCTTC. The CDR3 plus the reference TRBV5-5 and TRBJ2-1 genes for the other parts give the full variable domain: DAGVTQSPTHLIKTRGQQVTLRCSPISGHKSVSWYQQVLGQGPQFIFQYYEKEERGRGNFPDRFSARQFPNYSSELNVNALLLGDSALYLCASSRQGSPNNEQFFGPGTRLTVL.